This T cell receptor beta chain appears in the sequencing data of a study of blood T cells in healthy people across ages. The second PCR ran about 6 to 11 cycles with a sample-barcoded 5' primer and J-beta primers. One entry per CDR3 protein results from TCRdb running MiXCR on the 5' RACE reads. The sample yields about 1,500,000 distinct CDR3 sequences, approximately 30% seen once. V lost 1 base to trimming and J lost 2 bases; unmatched junction nucleotides: 10. The CDR3 is made up of 17 amino acids. The germline CDR1 and CDR2 sequences are SGHAT and FQNNGV. The receptor comes from a woman in her thirties in good health. The chain is built from TRBV11-2 and TRBJ2-7; 8 bases are a match to TRBD2. Sequenced input: blood. The CDR3 DNA reads TGTGCCAGCAGCTTAGCGGTAGCGGGGTGGGGCCCCTACGAGCAGTACTTC. It encodes CASSLAVAGWGPYEQYF.